This record looks at one T cell receptor beta chain sequence and its context. Germline V gene sequence: CDR1 SGHNT, CDR2 YENEEA. The CDR3 is 15 residues long. Deletions cut 5 bases from V and 2 bases from J, with 14 bases between. This entry is derived from a study of identical twins. TCRdb re-derived calls from the 5' RACE reads in MiXCR, one entry per CDR3 protein. The sample gives over 600,000 distinct CDR3 sequences, 21% of which show up once; roughly 4% is in the top ten. The sample was also linked to a second study, of T cells expressing NK-cell markers.

This clonotype originated in a young woman in good health. V is TRBV11-3 and J is TRBJ2-3; a possible D gene is TRBD2 (5 bases). The sample consisted of PBMCs. The CDR3 coding sequence is TGTGCCAGCAGCATCTCTGCGGGCGTCACAGATACGCAGTATTTT. It specifies CASSISAGVTDTQYF.